Listed here are 9 T cell receptor beta chains from one sample, sequenced in a study of T cell changes during pregnancy in multiple sclerosis. The repertoire was sequenced with immunoSEQ multiplex PCR; TCRdb's copy has only in-frame clones and lacks some. The sample lists around 96,000 clones; 80% to 95% were seen once. The material sequenced was peripheral blood, taken in the first trimester of pregnancy. The receptors originated from a female donor with multiple sclerosis, enrolled in a pregnancy study.

CDR3 amino acids: CASSLGAGFNEQYF. Written as DNA, the CDR3 is TGTGCCAGCAGCTTAGGGGCGGGGTTCAACGAGCAGTACTTC. The chain couples TRBV13 to TRBJ2-7, with D possibly matching TRBD2 (6 bases). Germline CDR1 is PRHDT and CDR2 is FYEKMQ (reference sequence). Between the trimmed V and J ends, which lost 0 bases and 5 bases, there was a span of 11 bases. CDR3 length equals 14 residues.

This chain links TRBV5-1 with TRBJ2-6; possibly TRBD1 for D (5 bases). The CDR3 runs 16 residues. Trimming took 2 bases from V and 0 from J, leaving 9 bases between them. Looked up from germline, CDR1 is SGHRS and CDR2 is YFSETQ. The chain's CDR3 is CASSFTGDSGANVLTF. CDR3 in DNA: TGCGCCAGCAGCTTTACAGGAGACTCTGGGGCCAACGTCCTGACTTTC.

The CDR3 coding sequence is TGTGCCAGCAGCGCCGGACAGGGGGATGTCACTGAAGCTTTCTTT. Amino acids: CASSAGQGDVTEAFF. This chain joins TRBV9 and TRBJ1-1, with TRBD1 matching over 10 bases. Trimming at V came to 3 bases and at J to 4 bases, leaving 6 bases not matched to a gene. The CDR3 sequence is 15 residues long. Germline CDR1 and CDR2: SGDLS and YYNGEE. Based on the CDR3 plus reference TRBV9 and TRBJ1-1, the full variable domain is DSGVTQTPKHLITATGQRVTLRCSPRSGDLSVYWYQQSLDQGLQFLIQYYNGEERAKGNILERFSAQQFPDLHSELNLSSLELGDSALYFCASSAGQGDVTEAFFGQGTRLTVV.

The V gene is TRBV9, the J gene TRBJ2-1; tentative D call: TRBD1 (5 bases). The V and J ends lost 3 bases and 0 bases respectively, with 7 bases between them. Germline lookup yields CDR1 SGDLS and CDR2 YYNGEE. This CDR3 has 14 residues. The CDR3 loop reads CASSGGSSYNEQFF. The CDR3 nucleotides read TGTGCCAGCAGCGGGGGCAGCTCCTACAATGAGCAGTTCTTC.

J is TRBJ1-6 and V is TRBV9; D gene unclear. Germline CDR1 is SGDLS and CDR2 is YYNGEE. The CDR3 extends over 16 amino acids. V lost 4 bases, J lost 9 bases, and 20 bases lay in between. The CDR3: CASSSSSSSEGSPLHF. The CDR3 nucleotides read TGTGCCAGCAGCTCCTCCTCCTCCTCCGAGGGTTCACCCCTCCACTTT.

This clone appeared a single time. The chain couples TRBV11-2 to TRBJ2-7; D may be TRBD1 (5 bases). Germline V gene lookup returns CDR1 SGHAT and CDR2 FQNNGV. The CDR3 has 13 amino acids. Trimming took 5 bases from V and 2 from J, leaving 10 bases between them. The CDR3 loop is CASSPGQTYEQYF. In DNA form, the CDR3 reads TGTGCCAGCAGCCCCGGACAAACCTACGAGCAGTACTTC. Looking up the rest from reference TRBV11-2 and TRBJ2-7 gives the full variable domain: EAGVAQSPRYKIIEKRQSVAFWCNPISGHATLYWYQQILGQGPKLLIQFQNNGVVDDSQLPKDRFSAERLKGVDSTLKIQPAKLEDSAVYLCASSPGQTYEQYFGPGTRLTVT.

The J gene is TRBJ1-2, the V gene TRBV6-1, with D unresolved. Germline CDR1 and CDR2: MNHNS and SASEGT. This CDR3 has 13 amino acids. V gave up 4 bases and J gave up 2 bases, with 8 bases separating them. CDR3 residues: CASSADGNYGYTF. The CDR3 DNA follows: TGTGCCAGCAGTGCCGACGGGAACTATGGCTACACCTTC.

V gene TRBV11-2 combines with J gene TRBJ2-7; 9 nucleotides agree with TRBD1. The J segment lost 7 bases and the V segment lost 6 bases, leaving 13 bases of the junction unmatched. The CDR3 runs to 15 residues. Germline V gives CDR1 SGHAT, CDR2 FQNNGV. The CDR3 loop reads CASRIPGQGTGEQYF. CDR3 in DNA: TGTGCCAGCAGAATCCCGGGACAGGGTACGGGGGAGCAGTACTTC.

CDR3 amino acids: CASSGGRGLEWFGELFF. The CDR3 DNA follows: TGCGCCAGCAGCGGGGGGAGGGGACTAGAATGGTTCGGGGAGCTGTTTTTT. The rearrangement joins TRBV5-1 to TRBJ2-2; 8 bases map to TRBD2. From germline, CDR1 is SGHRS and CDR2 YFSETQ. V shed 4 bases and J 7 bases; nucleotides not matched to a gene: 15. CDR3 length: 17 residues.